This T cell receptor (beta chain) was sequenced in a study of T cells in Graves' hyperthyroidism and ophthalmopathy. What was amplified from RNA transcripts were TCR beta CDR3 regions. HTBI primers drove first-round RT-PCR of the TCR CDR3. Using its own MiXCR run on the multiplex PCR reads, TCRdb lists one record per CDR3 protein. This table has roughly 500,000 distinct CDR3 sequences, about half appearing once. Points on this clonotype: Its specificity is unknown.

This CDR3 has 17 amino acids. CDR1 SGHTA and CDR2 FQGTGA come from the germline V gene. J lost 3 bases, V lost 5 bases, and 14 bases had no gene match. Orbital computed tomography and thyroid ultrasound, together with serum TRAb and thyroxine and clinical symptoms, were used for diagnoses. Study-level points and caveats: Researchers found most expanded thyroid clonotypes above 0.001 in blood as well. Model predictions of ophthalmopathy came a median approximately 6.2 months before onset.

The chain combines TRBV7-3 with TRBJ2-5, with 8 positions matching TRBD1. Sequenced material: peripheral blood or thyroid tissue (not recorded which). The clonotype originates from an adult woman with Graves' disease, either hyperthyroidism or ophthalmopathy (not recorded which). CDR3 region: CASSPSTGGSGKETQYF. In DNA form, the CDR3 reads TGTGCCAGCAGCCCATCTACAGGGGGGAGTGGCAAAGAGACCCAGTACTTC. The full variable domain, completed using reference TRBV7-3 and TRBJ2-5, is GAGVSQTPSNKVTEKGKYVELRCDPISGHTALYWYRQSLGQGPEFLIYFQGTGAADDSGLPNDRFFAVRPEGSVSTLKIQRTERGDSAVYLCASSPSTGGSGKETQYFGPGTRLLVL.